Listed here is a single T cell receptor (beta chain). An input of about 0.45 to 1 ug of RNA was subjected to reverse transcription using random hexamers. Via MiXCR, TCRdb re-called the immunoSEQ multiplex PCR reads, giving one row per CDR3 protein. The data contain about 120,000 distinct CDR3 sequences, roughly 95% of them singletons. The T cells that were sequenced for TCR beta were CD8+ and CD4+ cells from blood. These data are taken from a study of CD8 T cells in Susac syndrome. The wider study: When blood was drawn, patients with Susac syndrome were on intravenous immunoglobulin alone, on corticosteroids, or therapy-naive.

This clonotype originated in a human donor with Susac syndrome. Sequences were obtained from CD4+ T cells from PBMCs.

The CDR3 DNA sequence: TGTGCCTGGAACCGGGCCGAAGCTTTCTTT. It codes for CAWNRAEAFF. The V and J genes are TRBV30 and TRBJ1-1; D gene unclear. CDR3 length: 10 amino acids. Germline-derived CDR1 and CDR2 are GTSNPN and SVGIG (reference sequence). Trimming cost V 4 bases and J 8 bases, with 8 bases left between them.